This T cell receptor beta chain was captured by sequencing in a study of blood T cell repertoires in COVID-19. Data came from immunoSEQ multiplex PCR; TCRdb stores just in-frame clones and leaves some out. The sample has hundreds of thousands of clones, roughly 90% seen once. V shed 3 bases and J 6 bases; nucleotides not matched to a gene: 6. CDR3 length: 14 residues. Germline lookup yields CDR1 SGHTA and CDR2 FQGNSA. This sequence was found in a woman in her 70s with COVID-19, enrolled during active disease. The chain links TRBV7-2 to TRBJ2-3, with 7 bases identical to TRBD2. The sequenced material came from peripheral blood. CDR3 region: CASSFAAGEDTQYF. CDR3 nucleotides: TGTGCCAGCAGCTTTGCGGCGGGAGAGGATACGCAGTATTTT.